What follows are 32 T cell receptor beta chains derived from one specimen sequenced in a study of cytomegalovirus exposure and HLA in healthy donors. The table came from immunoSEQ multiplex PCR; TCRdb's copy has only in-frame clones and leaves some out. The repertoire holds fewer than 200,000 clones, 86% seen once, with approximately 5% in the top ten. The sample comprised PBMCs. These receptors all stem from a woman under 40 in good health and CMV-seronegative.

Only one count was recorded for this clone. The CDR3: CASSTGTVISGANVLTF. The CDR3 DNA follows: TGTGCCAGCAGCACCGGGACAGTAATCTCTGGGGCCAACGTCCTGACTTTC. This rearrangement joins TRBV9 to TRBJ2-6; TRBD1 agrees at 7 bases. CDR1 is SGDLS, CDR2 YYNGEE, per germline. Unmatched junction bases numbered 7, after V lost 4 bases and J lost 0 bases. This CDR3 has 17 amino acids. The variable domain in full, with the rest retrieved from reference TRBV9 and TRBJ2-6, is DSGVTQTPKHLITATGQRVTLRCSPRSGDLSVYWYQQSLDQGLQFLIQYYNGEERAKGNILERFSAQQFPDLHSELNLSSLELGDSALYFCASSTGTVISGANVLTFGAGSRLTVL.

This chain links TRBV7-9 with TRBJ2-7, with 9 bases fitting TRBD1. This CDR3 contains 14 residues. V dropped 2 bases and J dropped 3; count of bases not matched to a gene: 2. The germline gives CDR1 SEHNR, CDR2 FQNEAQ (reference sequence). The DNA for the CDR3 is TGTGCCAGCAGCTTACCGGGACAGGGCTACGAGCAGTACTTC. Its translation: CASSLPGQGYEQYF.

This clone turned up a few times. This sequence joins TRBV6-5 and TRBJ1-5, with TRBD1 identical over 8 bases. V trimming: 5 bases; J trimming: 5 bases; junction bases outside the gene matches: 2. The germline gives CDR1 MNHEY, CDR2 SVGAGI. The CDR3 has 13 amino acids. Written as DNA, the CDR3 is TGTGCCAGCAGTGGACAGGGTCATCAGCCCCAGCATTTT. Its protein is CASSGQGHQPQHF.

The rearrangement joins TRBV27 to TRBJ2-7; 7 bases are shared with TRBD1. The V and J ends lost 3 bases and 5 bases, in that order; junction bases with no gene match: 7. The CDR3 length is 14 residues. Germline CDR1 reads MNHEY; CDR2 reads SMNVEV (reference sequence). The CDR3 protein is CASSLTMTGNEQYF. CDR3 DNA sequence: TGTGCCAGCAGTTTGACCATGACAGGGAACGAGCAGTACTTC.

This clone showed up just once. The chain employs TRBV28 and TRBJ2-7; the match to TRBD2 covers 15 bases. V trimming: 5 bases; J trimming: 2 bases; junction bases outside the gene matches: 7. The length of the CDR3 is 17 residues. Germline V gene lookup returns CDR1 MDHEN and CDR2 SYDVKM. The CDR3 is CASSPGTSGRIAYEQYF. The CDR3 nucleotides read TGTGCCAGCAGTCCGGGGACTAGCGGGAGGATCGCCTACGAGCAGTACTTC.

This chain links TRBV6-6 with TRBJ1-4; 7 nucleotides align to TRBD1. The CDR3 is 15 amino acids. Germline V gene data show CDR1 as MNHNY and CDR2 as SVGAGI (reference sequence). V lost 6 bases to trimming and J lost 4 bases; unmatched junction nucleotides: 8. The CDR3 region has the DNA TGTGCCAGCAGAGAAGGGACAGTAGTTAATGAAAAACTGTTTTTT. Protein sequence: CASREGTVVNEKLFF.

J is TRBJ1-4 and V is TRBV13, with 8 bases fitting TRBD1. CDR3 length: 14 amino acids. Germline V gives CDR1 PRHDT, CDR2 FYEKMQ (reference sequence). The V and J ends lost 4 bases and 11 bases, in that order; junction bases with no gene match: 9. CDR3 protein: CASSSRQGRWKLFF. As DNA, the CDR3 is TGTGCCAGCAGCTCCCGACAGGGGAGGTGGAAACTGTTTTTT.

This clone was seen a handful of times. The genes are TRBV28 and TRBJ1-5; D gene unclear. CDR1 is MDHEN and CDR2 is SYDVKM in the germline V gene. With 7 bases removed from V and 1 base from J, the gap between germline ends came to 11 bases. The CDR3 loop spans 14 amino acids. CDR3 amino acids: CASTDRKSNQPQHF. CDR3 sequence (DNA): TGTGCCAGCACCGACCGCAAAAGCAATCAGCCCCAGCATTTT.

This clone was seen a single time. A clone one base away is much larger, so this may be a read error. V and J are TRBV2 and TRBJ2-5, with D perhaps TRBD1 (5 bases). The CDR3 runs to 13 residues. V lost 6 bases and J 2 bases, leaving 10 bases between the germline ends. Germline V gene lookup returns CDR1 SNHLY and CDR2 FYNNEI. The CDR3, as DNA: TGTGCCAGCAGCAAAGACAGACAAGAGACCCAGTACTTC. Translated: CASSKDRQETQYF.

The CDR3 DNA is TGTGCCAGCAGCTTACAGGGGGCGAACACTGAAGCTTTCTTT. Amino acids: CASSLQGANTEAFF. The chain couples TRBV5-6 to TRBJ1-1; 9 bases are a match to TRBD1. Trimming cost V 2 bases and J 1 base; bases outside gene matches: 0. Per the germline V gene, CDR1 is SGHDT and CDR2 is YYEEEE. This CDR3 has 14 residues. Complete variable domain (other parts from reference TRBV5-6 and TRBJ1-1): DAGVTQSPTHLIKTRGQQVTLRCSPKSGHDTVSWYQQALGQGPQFIFQYYEEEERQRGNFPDRFSGHQFPNYSSELNVNALLLGDSALYLCASSLQGANTEAFFGQGTRLTVV.

The chain uses TRBV7-9 and TRBJ2-7; 11 nucleotides line up with TRBD1. The germline gives CDR1 SEHNR, CDR2 FQNEAQ (reference sequence). Trimming took 8 bases from V and 5 from J; bases not matched to a gene: 8. The CDR3 sequence is 14 residues long. For the CDR3, the DNA is TGTGCCAGCGCGTTGGGACAGGGGGTCCACGAGCAGTACTTC. Amino acids: CASALGQGVHEQYF.

The J gene is TRBJ1-5, the V gene TRBV27, with unresolved D. The CDR3 covers 15 residues. Germline lookup yields CDR1 MNHEY and CDR2 SMNVEV (reference sequence). The V gene lost 6 bases and the J gene lost 4 bases, with 16 bases spanning the gap. The CDR3 loop is CASRRELGGNQPQHF. The DNA of the CDR3 is TGTGCCAGCAGACGGGAGTTGGGAGGTAATCAGCCCCAGCATTTT.

The chain combines TRBV2 with TRBJ2-7; 10 positions match TRBD2. The V and J ends lost 10 bases and 7 bases, in that order; junction bases with no gene match: 10. Germline CDR1 is SNHLY and CDR2 is FYNNEI. CDR3 size: 13 residues. This CDR3 is CATQRGGPREQYF. CDR3 sequence (DNA): TGTGCCACGCAGCGGGGGGGGCCTAGGGAGCAGTACTTC.

The chain joins TRBV9 to TRBJ1-1; 7 nucleotides line up with TRBD1. Trimming cost V 3 bases and J 0 bases; bases outside gene matches: 5. Germline assignment: CDR1 SGDLS and CDR2 YYNGEE. The CDR3 has 15 residues. The CDR3 reads CASSARGQLNTEAFF. CDR3 in DNA: TGTGCCAGCAGCGCGAGGGGACAGCTGAACACTGAAGCTTTCTTT. Using reference TRBV9 and TRBJ1-1 for the parts outside the CDR3, the full variable domain is DSGVTQTPKHLITATGQRVTLRCSPRSGDLSVYWYQQSLDQGLQFLIQYYNGEERAKGNILERFSAQQFPDLHSELNLSSLELGDSALYFCASSARGQLNTEAFFGQGTRLTVV.

V gene TRBV27 combines with J gene TRBJ1-5; 11 bases fit TRBD1. Germline V gene lookup returns CDR1 MNHEY and CDR2 SMNVEV (reference sequence). The J segment lost 7 bases and the V segment lost 2 bases, leaving 4 bases of the junction unmatched. This CDR3 is 15 amino acids long. CDR3 protein: CASSLRTGGRQPQHF. For the CDR3, the DNA is TGTGCCAGCAGTTTACGGACAGGGGGCCGGCAGCCCCAGCATTTT.

This chain uses TRBV6-5 with TRBJ2-3; D is uncertain. V lost 6 bases to trimming and J lost 3 bases, with 16 bases between them. CDR3 length: 15 amino acids. From germline, CDR1 is MNHEY and CDR2 SVGAGI. The CDR3 loop is CASRSPWPATDTQYF. The CDR3 DNA is TGTGCCAGCAGATCTCCGTGGCCTGCGACAGATACGCAGTATTTT.

This sequence joins TRBV2 and TRBJ1-1; D unclear. Trimming stripped 0 bases from V and 4 bases from J, with 9 bases between. The CDR3 spans 14 residues. Germline-derived CDR1 and CDR2 are SNHLY and FYNNEI. The CDR3 here is CASSEALGGTEAFF. In DNA form, the CDR3 reads TGTGCCAGCAGTGAAGCGCTTGGTGGCACTGAAGCTTTCTTT.

The chain has TRBV27 and TRBJ1-6; tentatively, D is TRBD1 (5 bases). The CDR3 length is 13 residues. The V and J ends lost 5 bases and 7 bases respectively, with 9 bases between them. CDR1 MNHEY and CDR2 SMNVEV come from the germline V gene (reference sequence). CDR3 loop: CASSIGGNSPLHF. In DNA form, the CDR3 reads TGTGCCAGCAGTATCGGGGGGAATTCACCCCTCCACTTT.

This clone appeared a single time. The CDR3 region has the DNA TGTGCCAGCAGTCCGGAGACGGGACTAGCGGGAAGGGCGGGTGAGACCCAGTACTTC. Translation gives CASSPETGLAGRAGETQYF. The rearrangement links TRBV28 to TRBJ2-5, with TRBD2 matching 13 bases. CDR1 is MDHEN, CDR2 SYDVKM, per germline. The CDR3 consists of 19 residues. V lost 5 bases and J lost 5; bases outside the gene matches: 17.

This clone was seen a handful of times. The chain employs TRBV5-4 and TRBJ2-7, with 7 bases that match TRBD1. The CDR3 spans 13 residues. Germline V gene lookup returns CDR1 SGHNT and CDR2 YYREEE (reference sequence). Germline trimming cut 2 bases from V and 6 bases from J; bases unmatched to any gene: 5. The CDR3 here is CASSFSGTVEQYF. Here the CDR3 DNA reads TGTGCCAGCAGCTTCTCTGGGACAGTCGAGCAGTACTTC.

The chain links TRBV5-1 to TRBJ2-3; TRBD2 is a possible D gene (5 bases). Germline CDR1 is SGHRS and CDR2 is YFSETQ. V lost 3 bases and J lost 4, with 12 bases in between. The CDR3 is 14 residues long. CDR3 bases: TGCGCCAGCAGCTACCAACGGACTTCAGATACGCAGTATTTT. The encoded protein is CASSYQRTSDTQYF.

The chain has TRBV10-3 and TRBJ2-6; D is uncertain. V lost 6 bases to trimming and J lost 0 bases, with 15 bases between them. This CDR3 has 17 amino acids. The germline gives CDR1 ENHRY, CDR2 SYGVKD. CDR3 in DNA: TGTGCCATCAGGTCCACACACATGAGCTCTGGGGCCAACGTCCTGACTTTC. Encoded protein: CAIRSTHMSSGANVLTF.

J is TRBJ1-5 and V is TRBV7-9; a possible D gene is TRBD1 (5 bases). Germline-derived CDR1 and CDR2 are SEHNR and FQNEAQ (reference sequence). This CDR3 has 14 residues. Trimming cost V 11 bases and J 1 base, with 15 bases left between them. CDR3 coding DNA: TGTGCCTCGTCGCCCGAGGGGAGCAATCAGCCCCAGCATTTT. Amino acids: CASSPEGSNQPQHF. Together with reference TRBV7-9 and TRBJ1-5, the CDR3 gives the full variable domain: DTGVSQNPRHKITKRGQNVTFRCDPISEHNRLYWYRQTLGQGPEFLTYFQNEAQLEKSRLLSDRFSAERPKGSFSTLEIQRTEQGDSAMYLCASSPEGSNQPQHFGDGTRLSIL.

The chain is built from TRBV28 and TRBJ2-7, with 10 positions matching TRBD1. The germline V gene encodes CDR1 MDHEN and CDR2 SYDVKM. This CDR3 is built from 14 residues. V shed 6 bases, J shed 4 bases, and the junction held 6 bases outside the gene matches. Here the CDR3 reads CASRGRDRGYEQYF. In DNA form, the CDR3 reads TGTGCCAGCAGGGGACGGGACAGGGGATACGAGCAGTACTTC. The whole variable domain, remainder taken from reference TRBV28 and TRBJ2-7, is DVKVTQSSRYLVKRTGEKVFLECVQDMDHENMFWYRQDPGLGLRLIYFSYDVKMKEKGDIPEGYSVSREKKERFSLILESASTNQTSMYLCASRGRDRGYEQYFGPGTRLTVT.

The genes are TRBV10-3 and TRBJ1-4; 7 nucleotides line up with TRBD1. Germline V CDR1 and CDR2: ENHRY, SYGVKD. This CDR3 is 15 amino acids long. V lost 6 bases and J lost 5; bases outside the gene matches: 9. The CDR3 nucleotides are TGTGCCATCAGATCGGGACAGTGGGAAAATGAAAAACTGTTTTTT. Protein product: CAIRSGQWENEKLFF.

This chain joins TRBV6-1 and TRBJ1-5; 8 positions agree with TRBD1. The CDR3 consists of 13 residues. J lost 3 bases, V lost 7 bases, and 2 bases had no gene match. Germline V gives CDR1 MNHNS, CDR2 SASEGT. The CDR3 DNA is TGTGCCAGCAAGACAGGGGTCAATCAGCCCCAGCATTTT. Translating it yields CASKTGVNQPQHF.

This chain links TRBV6-4 with TRBJ1-1; maybe TRBD1 (6 bases). Deletions cut 8 bases from V and 4 bases from J, with 14 bases between. Germline-derived CDR1 and CDR2 are MRHNA and SNTAGT. The CDR3 is 13 residues long. The CDR3 protein is CASREQGGTEAFF. CDR3 in DNA: TGTGCCAGCCGAGAACAGGGAGGCACTGAAGCTTTCTTT.

The chain recombines TRBV19 with TRBJ2-1; D is perhaps TRBD2 (6 bases). This CDR3 has 14 residues. Germline CDR1 is LNHDA and CDR2 is SQIVND (reference sequence). The V gene lost 8 bases and the J gene lost 9 bases, with 20 bases spanning the gap. As DNA, the CDR3 is TGTGCCAGTGCCGGGCGGGGCGCACCGGGTGAGCAGTTCTTC. Its protein product is CASAGRGAPGEQFF.

V gene TRBV6-6 combines with J gene TRBJ2-3; TRBD2 is a possible D gene (6 bases). CDR1 is MNHNY and CDR2 is SVGAGI in the germline V gene (reference sequence). The CDR3 extends over 16 amino acids. V was shortened by 5 bases and J by 2 bases, with 17 bases between the two germline ends. Written as DNA, the CDR3 is TGTGCCAGCAGTCCATGGGGGGATCCCTCCACAGATACGCAGTATTTT. Protein product: CASSPWGDPSTDTQYF.

The rearrangement uses TRBV11-2 and TRBJ1-1, with D possibly matching TRBD1 (6 bases). V lost 6 bases to trimming and J lost 1 base, with 12 bases between them. CDR3 length equals 14 residues. Germline V gene data show CDR1 as SGHAT and CDR2 as FQNNGV. The DNA of the CDR3 is TGTGCCAGCAGGGGGACACGAACGAACACTGAAGCTTTCTTT. Its translation is CASRGTRTNTEAFF.

The chain recombines TRBV7-8 with TRBJ2-7, with a possible D match to TRBD2 (5 bases). CDR1 and CDR2 from the germline V gene are SGHVS and FQNEAQ. The V end lost 2 bases, the J end lost 2 bases, and 13 bases lay between the germline ends. The CDR3 totals 15 residues. CDR3 sequence reads: CASSLSSGQTYEQYF. For the CDR3, the DNA is TGTGCCAGCAGCTTAAGCAGCGGCCAGACCTACGAGCAGTACTTC.

V is TRBV5-5 and J is TRBJ2-1; D call uncertain. This CDR3 is 14 amino acids long. Germline CDR1 is SGHKS and CDR2 is YYEKEE (reference sequence). Trimming shortened V by 3 bases and J by 5 bases, and 12 bases separated the two germline ends. The CDR3 DNA sequence: TGTGCCAGCAGCTCCTGGGCCGCCGACAATGAGCAGTTCTTC. It specifies CASSSWAADNEQFF.